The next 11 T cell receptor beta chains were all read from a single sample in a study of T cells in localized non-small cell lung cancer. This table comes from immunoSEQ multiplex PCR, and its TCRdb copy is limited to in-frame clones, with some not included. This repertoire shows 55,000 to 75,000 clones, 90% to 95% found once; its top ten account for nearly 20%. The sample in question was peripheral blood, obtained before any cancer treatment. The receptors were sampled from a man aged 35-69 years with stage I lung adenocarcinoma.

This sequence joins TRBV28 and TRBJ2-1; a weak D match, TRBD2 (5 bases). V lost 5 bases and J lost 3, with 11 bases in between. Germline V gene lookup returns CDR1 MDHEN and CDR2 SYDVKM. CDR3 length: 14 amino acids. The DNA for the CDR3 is TGTGCCAGCAGTCTCCAGCGGTTCTACAATGAGCAGTTCTTC. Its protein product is CASSLQRFYNEQFF.

The CDR3 nucleotides are TGTGCCAGTACCCCACCCCTACTGGACAGGGGGCGTACCCCTGAAGCTTTCTTT. Translating it yields CASTPPLLDRGRTPEAFF. This chain joins TRBV19 and TRBJ1-1; 11 positions agree with TRBD1. Germline CDR1 and CDR2: LNHDA and SQIVND (reference sequence). This CDR3 has 18 amino acids. V was pared by 7 bases and J by 6 bases, with 19 bases of the junction left unmatched.

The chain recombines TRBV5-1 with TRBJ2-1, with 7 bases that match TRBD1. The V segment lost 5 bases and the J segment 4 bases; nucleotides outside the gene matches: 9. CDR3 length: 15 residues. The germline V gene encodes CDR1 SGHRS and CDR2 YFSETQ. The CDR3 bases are TGCGCCAGCAGACCATCGGGACAGCTGTACAATGAGCAGTTCTTC. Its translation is CASRPSGQLYNEQFF.

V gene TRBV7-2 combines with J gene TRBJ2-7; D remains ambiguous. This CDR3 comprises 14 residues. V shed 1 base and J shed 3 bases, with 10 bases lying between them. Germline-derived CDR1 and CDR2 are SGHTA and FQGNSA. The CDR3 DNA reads TGTGCCAGCAGCTTAGGAGCAGAGCTCTACGAGCAGTACTTC. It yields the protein CASSLGAELYEQYF.

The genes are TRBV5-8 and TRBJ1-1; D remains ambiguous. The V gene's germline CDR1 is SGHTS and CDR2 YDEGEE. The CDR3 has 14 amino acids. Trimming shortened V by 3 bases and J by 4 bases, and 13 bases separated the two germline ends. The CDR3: CASSWIYRPTEAFF. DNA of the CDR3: TGTGCCAGCAGCTGGATATACCGCCCCACTGAAGCTTTCTTT.

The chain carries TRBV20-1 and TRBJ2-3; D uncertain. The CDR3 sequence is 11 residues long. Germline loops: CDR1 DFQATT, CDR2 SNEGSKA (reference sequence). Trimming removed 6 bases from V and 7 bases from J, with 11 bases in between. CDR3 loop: CSASALNTQYF. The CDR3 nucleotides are TGCAGTGCCTCCGCTCTAAATACGCAGTATTTT.

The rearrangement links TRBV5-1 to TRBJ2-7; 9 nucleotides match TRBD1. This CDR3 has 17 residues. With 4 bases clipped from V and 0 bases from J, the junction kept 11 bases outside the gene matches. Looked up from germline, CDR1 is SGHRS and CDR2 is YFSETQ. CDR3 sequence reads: CASSPGTGTGSSYEQYF. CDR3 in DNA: TGCGCCAGCAGCCCAGGGACCGGGACAGGGAGCTCCTACGAGCAGTACTTC. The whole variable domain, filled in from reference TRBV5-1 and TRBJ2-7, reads KAGVTQTPRYLIKTRGQQVTLSCSPISGHRSVSWYQQTPGQGLQFLFEYFSETQRNKGNFPGRFSGRQFSNSRSEMNVSTLELGDSALYLCASSPGTGTGSSYEQYFGPGTRLTVT.

The CDR3 region has the DNA TGCGCCAGCAGCTGGGAGGGCCTCCTGGAAGGCGGCTACACCTTC. It yields the protein CASSWEGLLEGGYTF. The gene calls are TRBV5-1 and TRBJ1-2; D is unresolved. The ends were cut back, 3 bases at V and 8 bases at J, with 20 bases in the middle. Germline V CDR1 and CDR2: SGHRS, YFSETQ. The CDR3 spans 15 residues.

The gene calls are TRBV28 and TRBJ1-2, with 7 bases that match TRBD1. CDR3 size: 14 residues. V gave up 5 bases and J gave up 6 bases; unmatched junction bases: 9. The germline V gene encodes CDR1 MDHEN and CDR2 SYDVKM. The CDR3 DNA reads TGTGCCAGCAGTAGAACGGGACAGTGGGATGGCTACACCTTC. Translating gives CASSRTGQWDGYTF.

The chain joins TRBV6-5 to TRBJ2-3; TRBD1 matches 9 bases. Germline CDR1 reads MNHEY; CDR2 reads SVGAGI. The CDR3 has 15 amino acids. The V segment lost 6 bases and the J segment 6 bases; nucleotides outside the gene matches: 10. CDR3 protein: CASRTSGTGLDTQYF. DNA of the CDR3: TGTGCCAGCAGGACCTCCGGGACAGGGCTGGATACGCAGTATTTT.

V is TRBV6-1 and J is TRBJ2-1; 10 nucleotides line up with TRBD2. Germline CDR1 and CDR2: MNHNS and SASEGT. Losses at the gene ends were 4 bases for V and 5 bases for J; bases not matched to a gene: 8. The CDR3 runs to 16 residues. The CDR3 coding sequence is TGTGCCAGCAGTGTCACCGGGACTAGCGTCGACAATGAGCAGTTCTTC. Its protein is CASSVTGTSVDNEQFF.